The 9 T cell receptor beta chains listed next were all sequenced from one sample in a study of cytomegalovirus exposure and HLA in healthy donors (dated by TCRdb to the late 2010s). The receptor library was made with the immunoSEQ multiplex PCR assay. TCRdb retrieved this table from immuneACCESS and kept in-frame rearrangements only. Not all clones are present; in checked studies, unresolved V genes account for under half, and no reason is known for the remainder. The sample table contains fewer than 200,000 clones; only one count was recorded for roughly 91% of them. The top ten clones comprise roughly 4.2% of the sample. The sample was PBMCs. Source of these receptors: a man younger than 35 in good health and CMV-seropositive.

The chain is built from TRBV6-6 and TRBJ2-2; the match to TRBD1 covers 7 bases. Germline V lookup: CDR1 MNHNY, CDR2 SVGAGI (reference sequence). V was pared by 6 bases and J by 5 bases, with 9 bases of the junction left unmatched. The CDR3 is made up of 15 amino acids. In DNA form, the CDR3 reads TGTGCCAGCAGGATGGACAGGTCGTGGACCGGGGAGCTGTTTTTT. Residues: CASRMDRSWTGELFF.

For this clone: Other DNA sequences in this specimen translate into the identical CDR3. This chain joins TRBV27 and TRBJ1-2; D is unresolved. The V end was cut by 3 bases, the J end by 0 bases, with 8 bases between. CDR3 length equals 14 residues. Germline V gives CDR1 MNHEY, CDR2 SMNVEV (reference sequence). The CDR3 sequence is CASSFSGTNYGYTF. The DNA of the CDR3 is TGTGCCAGCAGTTTTTCAGGCACTAACTATGGCTACACCTTC.

V and J are TRBV9 and TRBJ2-3; D unresolved. V lost 0 bases and J 0 bases, leaving 8 bases between the germline ends. The CDR3 sequence is 15 residues long. Germline lookup yields CDR1 SGDLS and CDR2 YYNGEE. The CDR3 loop is CASSVGATSTDTQYF. In nucleotides, the CDR3 is TGTGCCAGCAGCGTAGGGGCTACTAGCACAGATACGCAGTATTTT.

The chain couples TRBV7-3 to TRBJ2-7; 10 nucleotides line up with TRBD2. Germline assignment: CDR1 SGHTA and CDR2 FQGTGA. The CDR3 covers 14 residues. With 5 bases clipped from V and 6 bases from J, the junction kept 7 bases outside the gene matches. The CDR3 nucleotides read TGTGCCAGCAGCCAAGCGGGAGGGCTGAGCGAGCAGTACTTC. It codes for CASSQAGGLSEQYF. The full variable domain, completed using reference TRBV7-3 and TRBJ2-7, is GAGVSQTPSNKVTEKGKYVELRCDPISGHTALYWYRQSLGQGPEFLIYFQGTGAADDSGLPNDRFFAVRPEGSVSTLKIQRTERGDSAVYLCASSQAGGLSEQYFGPGTRLTVT.

The genes are TRBV7-2 and TRBJ2-7; D call uncertain. Trimming took 2 bases from V and 4 from J, leaving 15 bases between them. This CDR3 region has 15 residues. Germline lookup yields CDR1 SGHTA and CDR2 FQGNSA. CDR3 coding DNA: TGTGCCAGCAGCTTAATGCCCACGCCCCGGTACGAGCAGTACTTC. Its translation is CASSLMPTPRYEQYF.

Worth noting for this clone: The sample contains more than one DNA sequence encoding this CDR3. The chain uses TRBV19 and TRBJ2-1; 7 bases map to TRBD2. This CDR3 spans 15 amino acids. Trimming cost V 5 bases and J 0 bases; bases outside gene matches: 4. CDR1 LNHDA and CDR2 SQIVND come from the germline V gene (reference sequence). In DNA, the CDR3 is TGTGCCAGTAGTCGGGGCGGGAGCTCCTACAATGAGCAGTTCTTC. Its translation is CASSRGGSSYNEQFF.

In DNA, the CDR3 is TGTGCCAGCAGCCAAAGTACCCTAGCGGAGCCTAGCACAGATACGCAGTATTTT. Protein product: CASSQSTLAEPSTDTQYF. J is TRBJ2-3 and V is TRBV5-4, with 7 bases identical to TRBD2. The germline V gene has CDR1 SGHNT and CDR2 YYREEE (reference sequence). V lost 4 bases to trimming and J lost 0 bases; unmatched junction nucleotides: 14. The CDR3 sequence is 18 residues long.

The chain recombines TRBV6-6 with TRBJ2-7; no firm D call. Germline-derived CDR1 and CDR2 are MNHNY and SVGAGI (reference sequence). The CDR3 loop spans 15 amino acids. Trimming removed 4 bases from V and 2 bases from J, with 15 bases in between. DNA for the CDR3: TGTGCCAGCAGTTTCCCAGCGAAAACTACCTACGAGCAGTACTTC. It is translated as CASSFPAKTTYEQYF.

V is TRBV7-3 and J is TRBJ2-5; D gene uncertain. There are 13 residues in the CDR3. Looked up from germline, CDR1 is SGHTA and CDR2 is FQGTGA. V shed 0 bases and J shed 3 bases, with 5 bases lying between them. The CDR3 sequence is CASSLTPKETQYF. In DNA form, the CDR3 reads TGTGCCAGCAGCTTAACCCCTAAAGAGACCCAGTACTTC.